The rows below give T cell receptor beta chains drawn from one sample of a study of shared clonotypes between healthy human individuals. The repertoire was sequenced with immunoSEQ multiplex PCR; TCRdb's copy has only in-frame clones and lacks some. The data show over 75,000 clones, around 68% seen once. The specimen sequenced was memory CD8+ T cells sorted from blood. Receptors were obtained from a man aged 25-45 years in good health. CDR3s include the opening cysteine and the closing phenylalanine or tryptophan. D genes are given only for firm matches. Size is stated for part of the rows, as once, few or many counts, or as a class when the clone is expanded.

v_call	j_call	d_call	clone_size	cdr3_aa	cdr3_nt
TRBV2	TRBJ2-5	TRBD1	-	CASSESQGASWETQYF	TGTGCCAGCAGTGAATCCCAGGGGGCTAGTTGGGAGACCCAGTACTTC
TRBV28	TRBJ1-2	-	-	CASSLGDYGYTF	TGTGCCAGCAGTTTGGGCGACTATGGCTACACCTTC
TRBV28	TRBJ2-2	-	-	CASSPGTTRGGELFF	TGTGCCAGCAGTCCCGGGACCACTCGAGGCGGGGAGCTGTTTTTT
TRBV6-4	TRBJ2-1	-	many	CASSPGGTYNEQFF	TGTGCCAGCAGTCCCGGCGGGACCTACAATGAGCAGTTCTTC
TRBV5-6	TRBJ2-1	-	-	CASSLLPGPEQFF	TGTGCCAGCAGCTTGCTCCCCGGCCCTGAGCAGTTCTTC
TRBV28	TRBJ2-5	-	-	CANLAWENQETQYF	TGTGCCAACCTTGCCTGGGAGAACCAAGAGACCCAGTACTTC
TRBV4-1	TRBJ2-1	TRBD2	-	CASASGRQYNEQFF	TGCGCCAGCGCGAGCGGGAGGCAGTACAATGAGCAGTTCTTC
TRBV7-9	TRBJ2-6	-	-	CAIPGRGSGANVLTF	TGTGCCATCCCAGGGCGGGGCTCTGGGGCCAACGTCCTGACTTTC
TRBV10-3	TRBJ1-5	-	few	CAIRETVNQPQHF	TGTGCCATCAGGGAGACAGTGAATCAGCCCCAGCATTTT
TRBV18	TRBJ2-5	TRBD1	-	CASSFTPYRGGETQYF	TGTGCCAGCTCATTTACCCCCTACAGGGGTGGGGAGACCCAGTACTTC
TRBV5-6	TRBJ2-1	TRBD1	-	CASSLDGTGVLGYNEQFF	TGTGCCAGCAGCTTGGATGGGACAGGGGTCCTAGGCTACAATGAGCAGTTCTTC
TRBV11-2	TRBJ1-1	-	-	CASRSVGGASYTEAFF	TGTGCCAGCAGGTCGGTAGGGGGGGCGTCGTACACTGAAGCTTTCTTT
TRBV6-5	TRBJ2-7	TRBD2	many	CSSGRYEQYF	TGTAGTAGCGGGAGATACGAGCAGTACTTC
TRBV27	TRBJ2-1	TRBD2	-	CASSLELAGRSYNEQFF	TGTGCCAGCAGTTTAGAACTAGCGGGACGCTCCTACAATGAGCAGTTCTTC
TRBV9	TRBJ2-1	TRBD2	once	CASSYTGTSANEQFF	TGTGCCAGCAGCTATACCGGGACTAGCGCCAATGAGCAGTTCTTC
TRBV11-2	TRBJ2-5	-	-	CASSLGSGAFYF	TGTGCCAGCAGCTTGGGGTCCGGGGCCTTCTACTTC
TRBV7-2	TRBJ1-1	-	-	CASSEAGAGTEAFF	TGTGCCAGCAGCGAGGCAGGGGCGGGCACTGAAGCTTTCTTT
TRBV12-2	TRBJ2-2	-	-	CASRRSLVNTGELFF	TGTGCAAGTCGCCGAAGTCTAGTAAACACCGGGGAGCTGTTTTTT
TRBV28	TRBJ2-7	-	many	CASSLIYEQYF	TGTGCCAGCAGTCTGATCTACGAGCAGTACTTC
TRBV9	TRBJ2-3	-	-	CASSVGTSTDTQYF	TGTGCCAGCAGCGTAGGGACTAGCACAGATACGCAGTATTTT
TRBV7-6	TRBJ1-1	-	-	CASSLRLNTEAFF	TGTGCCAGCAGCTTGAGGTTGAACACTGAAGCTTTCTTT
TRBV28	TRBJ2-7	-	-	CATCTGAYEQYF	TGTGCCACATGTACAGGAGCCTACGAGCAGTACTTC
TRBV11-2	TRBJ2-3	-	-	CASSPLPDTQYF	TGTGCCAGCAGCCCCCTCCCAGATACGCAGTATTTT